The clone carrying this TCR beta chain was detected only once. Its matching antigen is unknown. Method: immunoSEQ multiplex PCR; TCRdb's copy keeps in-frame clones and lacks some. This table holds 2 million to 2.5 million clones, roughly 93% found once. The data stem from a study of shared clonotypes between healthy human individuals. CDR3 length: 16 amino acids. V was clipped by 4 bases and J by 4 bases; unmatched bases: 11. Germline-derived CDR1 and CDR2 are MDHEN and SYDVKM. Study-wide findings and caveats: Expectations were that clonotype sharing among donors would be affected by sequencing depth.

The TCR originated in a man younger than 35 in good health. Some clones in this sample may be carry-over from other donors' samples. Specimen: naive CD4+ T cells from PBMCs. The subset was: CD45RA+ positively selected. This chain connects TRBV28 to TRBJ1-2; 8 bases agree with TRBD1. CDR3 loop: CASSSFSGTGPYGYTF. CDR3 coding DNA: TGTGCCAGCAGTTCCTTCTCCGGGACAGGACCCTATGGCTACACCTTC.